This TCR beta chain originates from a study of blood T cell repertoires in COVID-19. At the level of the study: Italy, Spain and the United States were the sources of the convalescent and acute COVID-19 samples. The analysed material was cDNA or gDNA that came from T cells, B-cell-depleted T cells, or PBMCs.

J lost 6 bases, V lost 4 bases, and 0 bases had no gene match. CDR3 length: 14 amino acids. Looked up from germline, CDR1 is MRHNA and CDR2 is SNTAGT. Authors' processing steps: Amplification of reference gene primers provided the estimated nucleated cell counts. TCRdb's table, derived via immunoSEQ multiplex PCR, lists solely in-frame clones and lacks some. Clone size and the V and J calls come from that table; the DNA yielded D and trimming. The table has about 230,000 clones, around 84% seen once. The specimen was peripheral blood. This sequence joins TRBV6-4 and TRBJ2-1; 13 nucleotides match TRBD2. This clonotype was obtained from a woman of 80 years or more with active or convalescent COVID-19. Here the CDR3 reads CASSGTSGSNEQFF. CDR3 nucleotide sequence: TGTGCCAGCAGTGGGACTAGCGGGAGCAATGAGCAGTTCTTC.